Each of the 9 T cell receptor beta chains below was sequenced from the same sample in a study of T cells in Graves' hyperthyroidism and ophthalmopathy. RNA transcripts yielded amplified TCR beta CDR3 regions. First-round RT-PCR targeting the TCR CDR3 was performed with the HTBI primer set. Via MiXCR, TCRdb re-called the multiplex PCR reads, giving one row per CDR3 protein. The sample carries a few hundred thousand distinct CDR3 sequences, just under 15% recorded once. Input material: blood. The receptors were gathered from a woman in her thirties with Graves' hyperthyroidism.

This clonotype was observed at least ten times. V usage is TRBV12-3 or TRBV12-4 and J usage is TRBJ2-3; no reliable D call. With 6 bases removed from V and 2 bases from J, the gap between germline ends came to 9 bases. CDR3 length equals 13 residues. CDR3 bases: TGTGCCAGCAGGTACAGCGCCACAGATACGCAGTATTTT. The encoded protein is CASRYSATDTQYF.

Turning to this clonotype: A read error may be the cause here, since a much bigger clone is one base away. J is TRBJ2-5 and V is TRBV20-1, with D unresolved. The CDR3 is made up of 10 amino acids. The ends were cut back, 2 bases at V and 2 bases at J, with 0 bases in the middle. Germline CDR1 reads DFQATT; CDR2 reads SNEGSKA (reference sequence). CDR3 residues: CSARQETQYF. DNA for the CDR3: TGCAGTGCTAGACAAGAGACCCAGTACTTC.

The genes are TRBV12-3 or TRBV12-4 and TRBJ1-2; D unresolved. This CDR3 has 13 amino acids. Trimming removed 4 bases from V and 4 bases from J, with 10 bases in between. CDR3 coding DNA: TGTGCCAGCAGTTCCCGACTGATCTATGGCTACACCTTC. This encodes CASSSRLIYGYTF.

This clonotype was seen repeatedly, ten times or more. The rearrangement links TRBV12-3 or TRBV12-4 to TRBJ2-7, with 13 positions matching TRBD2. After removal of 6 bases from V and 2 bases from J, the junction contained 4 bases not matched to a gene. This CDR3 is built from 15 residues. DNA for the CDR3: TGTGCCAGCAGCTACGGACTAGCGGGAGCCTACGAGCAGTACTTC. Encoded protein: CASSYGLAGAYEQYF.

This clonotype came up a few times. This rearrangement joins TRBV28 to TRBJ2-2; 8 bases are a match to TRBD2. The CDR3 is 15 residues long. CDR1 and CDR2 from the germline V gene are MDHEN and SYDVKM. V lost 8 bases to trimming and J lost 5 bases; unmatched junction nucleotides: 10. The CDR3 bases are TGTGCCAGCTTCCCCCGGGGGGGAAGGACCGGGGAGCTGTTTTTT. Its protein product is CASFPRGGRTGELFF.

This clonotype has ten or more counts. The genes are TRBV11-2 and TRBJ2-2, with D perhaps TRBD2 (6 bases). The CDR3 sequence is 16 residues long. The V end was cut by 4 bases, the J end by 3 bases, with 15 bases between. From germline, CDR1 is SGHAT and CDR2 FQNNGV. CDR3 in DNA: TGTGCCAGCAGCTCAACCCGGGACTCCTACACCGGGGAGCTGTTTTTT. Protein sequence: CASSSTRDSYTGELFF.

The V gene is TRBV20-1, the J gene TRBJ2-3; maybe TRBD1 (6 bases). The ends were cut back, 5 bases at V and 3 bases at J, with 18 bases in the middle. The germline CDR1 and CDR2 sequences are DFQATT and SNEGSKA (reference sequence). CDR3 length: 15 amino acids. CDR3 in DNA: TGCAGTGCTTCCCGGACAGTGGGTCCAACAGATACGCAGTATTTT. Amino acid sequence: CSASRTVGPTDTQYF.

The chain employs TRBV27 and TRBJ1-5; TRBD1 is a possible D gene (5 bases). This CDR3 is 17 amino acids long. V lost 4 bases and J lost 0, with 16 bases in between. The V gene's germline CDR1 is MNHEY and CDR2 SMNVEV (reference sequence). For the CDR3, the DNA is TGTGCCAGCAGTTCTCTAGGGACGGTCAATAGCAATCAGCCCCAGCATTTT. Its protein product is CASSSLGTVNSNQPQHF.

This clonotype was seen repeatedly, ten times or more. The CDR3 reads CASSVSSQKGRTEAFF. CDR3 bases: TGTGCCAGCAGTGTAAGTTCGCAGAAGGGTAGGACTGAAGCTTTCTTT. V and J are TRBV6-1 and TRBJ1-1, with D unresolved. Trimming left V 4 bases short and J 5 bases short, with 20 bases between. Germline CDR1 MNHNS, CDR2 SASEGT. CDR3 length: 16 amino acids.